This record concerns one TCR beta chain sequence. The antigen it binds to is not known. Base qualities were left out, and no much larger clone turns up one base away. The record originates from a study of blood T cell repertoires in COVID-19 (dated by TCRdb to 2019 to 2021). With respect to the entire study: Samples from collaborators originated in the United States, Italy and Spain and spanned both the acute and convalescent phases of COVID-19. Where available, HLA class I and class II types were obtained from metadata supplied by the sample provider rather than from assay-based typing. Samples were obtained from the ongoing ImmuneRACE study (first 160 participants) and from roughly 1,300 subjects provided by 6 global collaborators. The prospective study material was composed of cDNA or gDNA derived from T cells, B-cell-depleted T cells, or PBMCs. The sample metadata nearly always contained a de-identified subject ID, COVID-19 status, age in years and sex. Deeply sampled blood TCRbeta repertoires from subjects exposed to, actively infected with, or recovered from COVID-19 were included in the dataset. The repertoires were released in a freely available public database meant as a resource for research on the immune response to SARS-CoV-2. Overall study outcomes, separate from this receptor: Clinical and demographic metadata were provided uncurated, with the amount varying by source and participant.

TCRbeta CDR3 regions were amplified from genomic DNA using the immunoSEQ Assay, a bias-controlled multiplex PCR. On the study's bioinformatics: Within the assay, amplification of reference gene primers was used to estimate how many nucleated cells each sample contained. Sequence reads were collapsed and filtered to measure the absolute abundance of every unique TCRbeta CDR3 rearrangement. For each sample, productive Simpson clonality was calculated as the square root of Simpson's diversity index over productive rearrangements. The table comes from immuneACCESS by way of TCRdb, which keeps in-frame sequences with V and J called. Part of the clones is missing from these tables; in studies checked, under half for an unresolved V gene and the rest for unknown reasons. V, J and clone size were drawn from that table, and D and trimming were deduced from the DNA. The sample has 150,000 to 200,000 clones on record, around 83% of them singletons. The biggest ten clones account for 13% to 15% of the sample.

Enrolling through a virtual design, the prospective study's participants ranged in age from roughly 18 to 89 years and lived across approximately 25 United States geographic areas. In the prospective study, cohorts were assigned on the basis of participant-reported clinical history obtained from a screening survey and a study questionnaire. Recovered participants in ImmuneRACE Cohort 3 were defined as having two consecutive negative NP/OP PCR tests, clearance from a healthcare professional, or resolution of symptoms. In the prospective study, mobile phlebotomists collected whole blood, serum and a nasopharyngeal or oropharyngeal swab from each participant. Prospective study participants could optionally give additional blood draws and questionnaires over a roughly 2-month period. Before DNA extraction, prospective study blood samples were shipped either frozen or at room temperature. This TCR was recovered from a man aged 50-59 years who had recovered from COVID-19. The sequenced sample consisted of PBMCs or T cells enriched from blood (not recorded which).

The nucleotide sequence is TGTGCCAGCAGTGAAGGGAACAGCAACACTGAAGCTTTCTTT. It translates as CASSEGNSNTEAFF. The V gene is TRBV6-1 and the J gene is TRBJ1-1, with an unclear D gene assignment. The CDR1 and CDR2 encoded by the germline V gene are MNHNS and SASEGT. From the cysteine through the phenylalanine, the CDR3 covers 14 amino acids. CDR3 DNA is the only sequence kept; it has 42 bases, read in frame from the first base. The junction carries 8 bases between V and J, which are trimmed by 1 base and 2 bases respectively.